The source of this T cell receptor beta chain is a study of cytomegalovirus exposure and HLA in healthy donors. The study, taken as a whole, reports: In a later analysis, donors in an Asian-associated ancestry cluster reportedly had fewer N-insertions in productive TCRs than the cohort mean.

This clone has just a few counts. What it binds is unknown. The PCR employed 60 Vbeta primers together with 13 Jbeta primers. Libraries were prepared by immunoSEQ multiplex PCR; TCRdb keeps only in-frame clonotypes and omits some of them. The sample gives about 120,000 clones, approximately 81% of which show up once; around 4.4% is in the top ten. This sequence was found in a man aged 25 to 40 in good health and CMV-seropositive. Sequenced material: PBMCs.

CDR3 residues: CAISPQGMNTEAFF. The CDR3 nucleotides read TGTGCCATCAGTCCCCAGGGGATGAACACTGAAGCTTTCTTT. The chain carries TRBV10-3 and TRBJ1-1, with D tentatively TRBD1 (6 bases). The V end lost 5 bases, the J end lost 0 bases, and 10 bases lay between the germline ends. Germline CDR1 reads ENHRY; CDR2 reads SYGVKD. The CDR3 extends over 14 amino acids.